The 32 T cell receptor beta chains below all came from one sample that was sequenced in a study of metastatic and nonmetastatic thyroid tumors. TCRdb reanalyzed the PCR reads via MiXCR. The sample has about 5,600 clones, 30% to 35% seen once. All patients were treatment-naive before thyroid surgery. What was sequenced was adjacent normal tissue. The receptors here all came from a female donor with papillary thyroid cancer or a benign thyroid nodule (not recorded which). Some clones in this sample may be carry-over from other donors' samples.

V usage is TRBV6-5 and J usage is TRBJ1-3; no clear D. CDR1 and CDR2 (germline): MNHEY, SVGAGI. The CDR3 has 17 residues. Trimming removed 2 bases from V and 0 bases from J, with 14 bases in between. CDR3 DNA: TGTGCCAGCAGTTACAGTTCCTACCCGAGCTCTGGAAACACCATATATTTT. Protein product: CASSYSSYPSSGNTIYF.

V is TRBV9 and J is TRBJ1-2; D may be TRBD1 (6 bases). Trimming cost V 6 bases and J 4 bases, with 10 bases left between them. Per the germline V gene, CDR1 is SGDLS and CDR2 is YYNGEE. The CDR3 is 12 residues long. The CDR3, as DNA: TGTGCCAGCACCCGGGACATCTATGGCTACACCTTC. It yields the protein CASTRDIYGYTF.

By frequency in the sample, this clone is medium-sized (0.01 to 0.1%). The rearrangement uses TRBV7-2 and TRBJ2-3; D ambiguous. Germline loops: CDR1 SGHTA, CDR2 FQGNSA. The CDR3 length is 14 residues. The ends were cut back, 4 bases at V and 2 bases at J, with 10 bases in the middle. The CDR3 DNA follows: TGTGCCAGCAGCTCCAGCCGGGTCACAGATACGCAGTATTTT. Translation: CASSSSRVTDTQYF.

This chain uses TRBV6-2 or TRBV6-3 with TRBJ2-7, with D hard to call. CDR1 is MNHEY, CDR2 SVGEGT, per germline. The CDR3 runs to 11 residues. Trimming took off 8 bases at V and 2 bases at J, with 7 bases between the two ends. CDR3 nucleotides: TGTGCCAGCTCTCGGACCTACGAGCAGTACTTC. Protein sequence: CASSRTYEQYF.

The CDR3 region has the DNA TGTGCCAGCAGTTACTTCGGGACGGAGCTTAATGAGCAGTTCTTC. This gives the protein CASSYFGTELNEQFF. The V and J genes are TRBV6-2 or TRBV6-3 and TRBJ2-1, with D perhaps TRBD1 or TRBD2 (5 bases each). V lost 1 base and J lost 7, with 14 bases in between. The CDR3 covers 15 residues. CDR1 MNHEY and CDR2 SVGEGT come from the germline V gene.

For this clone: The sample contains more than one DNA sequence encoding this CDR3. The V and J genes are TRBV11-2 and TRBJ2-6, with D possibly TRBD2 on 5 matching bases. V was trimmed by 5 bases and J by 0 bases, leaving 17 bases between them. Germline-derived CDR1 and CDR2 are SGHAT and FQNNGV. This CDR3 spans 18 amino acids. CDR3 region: CASSESLPGISGANVLTF. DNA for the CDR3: TGTGCCAGCAGCGAGAGCTTACCCGGGATCTCTGGGGCCAACGTCCTGACTTTC.

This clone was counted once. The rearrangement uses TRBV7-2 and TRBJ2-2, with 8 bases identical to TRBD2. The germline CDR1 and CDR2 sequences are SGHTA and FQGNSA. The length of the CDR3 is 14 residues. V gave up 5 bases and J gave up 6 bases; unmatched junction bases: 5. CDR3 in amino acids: CASSTLAGSGELFF. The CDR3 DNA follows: TGTGCCAGCAGCACTCTAGCGGGTTCCGGGGAGCTGTTTTTT.

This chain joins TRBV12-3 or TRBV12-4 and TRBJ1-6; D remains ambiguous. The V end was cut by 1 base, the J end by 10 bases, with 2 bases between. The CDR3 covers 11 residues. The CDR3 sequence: CASSLESPLHF. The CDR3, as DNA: TGTGCCAGCAGTTTAGAATCACCCCTCCACTTT.

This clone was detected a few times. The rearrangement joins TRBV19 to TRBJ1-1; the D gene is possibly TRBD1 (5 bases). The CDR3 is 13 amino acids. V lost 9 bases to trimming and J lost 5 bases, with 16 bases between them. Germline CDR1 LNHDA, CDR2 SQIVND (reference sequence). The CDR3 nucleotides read TGTGCCAGCAGCCTCAGGGTACAGACTGAAGCTTTCTTT. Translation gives CASSLRVQTEAFF.

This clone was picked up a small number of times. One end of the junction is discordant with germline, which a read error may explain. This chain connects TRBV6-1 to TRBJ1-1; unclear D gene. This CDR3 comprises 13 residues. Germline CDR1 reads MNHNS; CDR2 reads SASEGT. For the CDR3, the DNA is TGTGCCAGCAGGGAAGATGGCTACACTGAAGCTTTCTTT. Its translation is CASREDGYTEAFF.

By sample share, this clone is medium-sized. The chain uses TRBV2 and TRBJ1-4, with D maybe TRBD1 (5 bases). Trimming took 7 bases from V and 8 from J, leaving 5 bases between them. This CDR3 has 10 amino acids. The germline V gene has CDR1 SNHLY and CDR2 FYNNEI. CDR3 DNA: TGTGCCAGCAAGGGGGAAAAACTGTTTTTT. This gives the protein CASKGEKLFF.

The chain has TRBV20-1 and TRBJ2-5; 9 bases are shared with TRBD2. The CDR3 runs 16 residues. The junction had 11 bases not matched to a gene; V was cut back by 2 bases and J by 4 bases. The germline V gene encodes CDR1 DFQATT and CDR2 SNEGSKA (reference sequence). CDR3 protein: CSARNWREGLGETQYF. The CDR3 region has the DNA TGCAGTGCTAGAAACTGGCGGGAGGGCCTAGGAGAGACCCAGTACTTC.

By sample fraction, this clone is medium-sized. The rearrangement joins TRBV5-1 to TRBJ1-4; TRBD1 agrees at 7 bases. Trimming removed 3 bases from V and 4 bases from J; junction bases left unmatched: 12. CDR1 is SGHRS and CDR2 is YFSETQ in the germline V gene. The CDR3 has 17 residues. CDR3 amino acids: CASSWTARQGFNEKLFF. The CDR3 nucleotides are TGCGCCAGCAGCTGGACAGCCCGACAGGGCTTTAATGAAAAACTGTTTTTT.

The CDR3 reads CASSLGTNTEAFF. The CDR3 DNA reads as TGTGCCAGCAGCTTAGGGACGAACACTGAAGCTTTCTTT. The rearrangement links TRBV7-3 to TRBJ1-1; possible D gene TRBD1, 5 bases. Germline-derived CDR1 and CDR2 are SGHTA and FQGTGA. Trimming stripped 2 bases from V and 1 base from J, with 5 bases between. The CDR3 has 13 amino acids.

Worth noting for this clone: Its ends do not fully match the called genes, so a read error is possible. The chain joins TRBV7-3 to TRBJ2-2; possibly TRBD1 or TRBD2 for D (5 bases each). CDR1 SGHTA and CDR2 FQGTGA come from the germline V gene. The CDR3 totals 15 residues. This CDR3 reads CASSQGSLNTGELFF. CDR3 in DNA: TGTGCCAGCAGCCAGGGTAGTTTGAATACCGGGGAACTGTTTTTT.

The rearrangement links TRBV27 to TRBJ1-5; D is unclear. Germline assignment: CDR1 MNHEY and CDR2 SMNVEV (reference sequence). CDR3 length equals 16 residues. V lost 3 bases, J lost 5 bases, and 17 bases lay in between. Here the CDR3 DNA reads TGTGCCAGCAGTTTTAGGAAGTTTTTTGCGGATCAGCCCCAGCATTTT. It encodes CASSFRKFFADQPQHF.

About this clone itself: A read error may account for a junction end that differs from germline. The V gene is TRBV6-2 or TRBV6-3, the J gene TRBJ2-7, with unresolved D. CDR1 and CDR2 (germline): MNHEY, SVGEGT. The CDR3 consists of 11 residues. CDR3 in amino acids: CASSLGSTTLF. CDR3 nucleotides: TGTGCCAGCAGTTTAGGTTCTACTACCCTCTTC.

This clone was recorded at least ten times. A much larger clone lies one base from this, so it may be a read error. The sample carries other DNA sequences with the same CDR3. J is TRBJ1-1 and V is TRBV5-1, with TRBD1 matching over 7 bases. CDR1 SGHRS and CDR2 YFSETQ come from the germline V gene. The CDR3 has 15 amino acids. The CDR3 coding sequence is TGCGCCAGCAGCTTGGTACGGCAGGGGGACACTGAAGCCTTCTTT. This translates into CASSLVRQGDTEAFF.

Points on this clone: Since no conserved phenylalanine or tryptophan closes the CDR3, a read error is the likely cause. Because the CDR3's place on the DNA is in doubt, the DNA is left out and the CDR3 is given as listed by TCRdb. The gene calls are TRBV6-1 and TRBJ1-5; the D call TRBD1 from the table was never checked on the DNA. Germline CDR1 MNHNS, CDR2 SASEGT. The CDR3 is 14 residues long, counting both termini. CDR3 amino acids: CARSDTGVPQPLHV.

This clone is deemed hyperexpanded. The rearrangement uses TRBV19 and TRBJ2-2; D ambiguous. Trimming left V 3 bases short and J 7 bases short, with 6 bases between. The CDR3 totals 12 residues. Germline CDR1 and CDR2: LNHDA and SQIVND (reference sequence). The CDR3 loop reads CASSIGYGELFF. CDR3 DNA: TGTGCCAGTAGTATCGGCTACGGGGAGCTGTTTTTT.

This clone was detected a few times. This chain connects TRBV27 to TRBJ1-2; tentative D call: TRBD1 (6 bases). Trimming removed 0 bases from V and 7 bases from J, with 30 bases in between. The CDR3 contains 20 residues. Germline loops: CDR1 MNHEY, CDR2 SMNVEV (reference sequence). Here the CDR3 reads CASSLSVGLSSGGRLSGYTF. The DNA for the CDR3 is TGTGCCAGCAGTTTATCAGTTGGGCTGTCATCGGGGGGGCGGCTATCTGGCTACACCTTC.

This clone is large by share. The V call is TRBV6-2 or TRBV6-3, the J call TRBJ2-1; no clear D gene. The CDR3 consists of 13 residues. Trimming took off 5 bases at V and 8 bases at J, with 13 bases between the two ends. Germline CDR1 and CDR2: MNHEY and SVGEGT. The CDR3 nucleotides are TGTGCCAGCAGTCCCGCCTTCCAATATGAGCAGTTCTTC. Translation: CASSPAFQYEQFF.

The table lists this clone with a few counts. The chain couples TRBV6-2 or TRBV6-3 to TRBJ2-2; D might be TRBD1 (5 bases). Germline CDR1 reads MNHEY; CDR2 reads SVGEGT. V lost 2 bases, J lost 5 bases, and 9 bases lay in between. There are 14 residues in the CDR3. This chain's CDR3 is CASSYDSGTGELFF. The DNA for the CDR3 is TGTGCCAGCAGTTACGACAGTGGAACCGGGGAGCTGTTTTTT.

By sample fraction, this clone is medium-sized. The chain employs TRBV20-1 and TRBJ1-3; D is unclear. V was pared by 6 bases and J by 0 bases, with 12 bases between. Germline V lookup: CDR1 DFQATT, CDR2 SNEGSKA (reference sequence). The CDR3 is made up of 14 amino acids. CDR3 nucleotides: TGCAGTGCCAGTCCCGTAAGCTCTGGAAACACCATATATTTT. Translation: CSASPVSSGNTIYF.

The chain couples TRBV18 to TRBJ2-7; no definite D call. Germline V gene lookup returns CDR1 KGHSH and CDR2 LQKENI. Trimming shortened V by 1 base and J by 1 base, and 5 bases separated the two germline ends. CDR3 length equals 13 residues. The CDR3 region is CASSPRVSYEQYF. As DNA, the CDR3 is TGTGCCAGCTCACCACGGGTTTCCTACGAGCAGTACTTC.

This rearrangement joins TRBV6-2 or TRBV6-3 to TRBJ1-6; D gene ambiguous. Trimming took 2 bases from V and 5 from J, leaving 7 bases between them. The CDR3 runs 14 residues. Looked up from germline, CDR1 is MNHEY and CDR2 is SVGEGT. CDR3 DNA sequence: TGTGCCAGCAGTTACGTTAGAGATAATTCACCCCTCCACTTT. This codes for CASSYVRDNSPLHF.

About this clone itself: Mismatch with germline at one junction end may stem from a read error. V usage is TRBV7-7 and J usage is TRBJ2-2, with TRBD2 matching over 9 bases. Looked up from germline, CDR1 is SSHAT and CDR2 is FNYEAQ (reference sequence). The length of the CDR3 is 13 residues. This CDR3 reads CASGRSNNGELFF. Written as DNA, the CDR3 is TGTGCTAGCGGGAGATCGAACAACGGGGAGCTGTTTTTT.

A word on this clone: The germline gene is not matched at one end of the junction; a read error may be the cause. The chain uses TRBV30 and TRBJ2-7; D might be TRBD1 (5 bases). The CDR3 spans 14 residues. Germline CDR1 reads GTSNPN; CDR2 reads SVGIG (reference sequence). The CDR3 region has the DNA TGTGCCTGTAGACCCGGACAAGGTAACTACGAGCAGCACTTC. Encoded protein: CACRPGQGNYEQHF.

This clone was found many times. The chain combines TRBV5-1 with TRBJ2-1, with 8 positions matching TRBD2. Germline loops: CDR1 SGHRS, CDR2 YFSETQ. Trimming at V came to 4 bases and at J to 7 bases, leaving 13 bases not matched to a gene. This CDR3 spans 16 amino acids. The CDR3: CASSPSGLGLGNEQFF. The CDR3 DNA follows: TGCGCCAGCAGCCCATCGGGACTAGGTTTGGGTAATGAGCAGTTCTTC.

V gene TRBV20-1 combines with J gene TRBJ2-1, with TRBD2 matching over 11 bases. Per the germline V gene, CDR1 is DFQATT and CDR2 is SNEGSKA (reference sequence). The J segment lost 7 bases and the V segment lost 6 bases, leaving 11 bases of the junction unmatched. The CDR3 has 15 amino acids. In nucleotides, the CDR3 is TGCAGTGCGAAGCTTAGCGGGAGGGCGGGTAATGAGCAGTTCTTC. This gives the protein CSAKLSGRAGNEQFF.

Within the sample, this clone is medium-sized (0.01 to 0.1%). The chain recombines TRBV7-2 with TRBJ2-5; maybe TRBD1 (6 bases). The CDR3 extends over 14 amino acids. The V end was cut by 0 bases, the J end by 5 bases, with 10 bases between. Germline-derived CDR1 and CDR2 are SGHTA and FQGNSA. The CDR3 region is CASSLALRGETQYF. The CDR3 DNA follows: TGTGCCAGCAGCTTAGCCCTCAGGGGTGAGACCCAGTACTTC.

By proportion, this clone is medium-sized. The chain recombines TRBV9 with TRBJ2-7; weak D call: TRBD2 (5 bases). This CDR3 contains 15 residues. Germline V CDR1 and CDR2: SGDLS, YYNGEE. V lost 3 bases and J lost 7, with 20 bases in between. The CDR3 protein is CASSALGEELGEQYF. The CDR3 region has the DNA TGTGCCAGCAGCGCGCTAGGAGAGGAACTAGGGGAGCAGTACTTC.